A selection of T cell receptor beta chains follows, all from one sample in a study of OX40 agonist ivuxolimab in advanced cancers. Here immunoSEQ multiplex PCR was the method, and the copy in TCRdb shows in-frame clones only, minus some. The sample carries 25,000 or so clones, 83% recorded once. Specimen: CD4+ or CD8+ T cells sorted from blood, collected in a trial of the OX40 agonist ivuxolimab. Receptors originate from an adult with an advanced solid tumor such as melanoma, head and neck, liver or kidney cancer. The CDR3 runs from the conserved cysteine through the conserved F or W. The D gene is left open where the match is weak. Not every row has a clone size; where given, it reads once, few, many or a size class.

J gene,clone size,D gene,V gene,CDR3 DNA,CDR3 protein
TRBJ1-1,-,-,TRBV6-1,TGTGCCAGCACCGGGGGGTCGGGCCGGAAAGCTTTCTTT,CASTGGSGRKAFF
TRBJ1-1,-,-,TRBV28,TGTGCCAGCAGTCCGGCCAGGGAGGTAGCTTTCTTT,CASSPAREVAFF
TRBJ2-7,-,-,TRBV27,TGTGCCAGCAGCCCCAACTCCTACGAGCAGTACTTC,CASSPNSYEQYF
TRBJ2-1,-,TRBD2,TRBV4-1,TGCGCCAGCAGCCAAGATCCCTCGCTAGCGGGGGTATACGGGTATGAGCAGTTCTTC,CASSQDPSLAGVYGYEQFF
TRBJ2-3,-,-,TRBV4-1,TGCGCCAGCAGCCAAGTGGCGGGGGCAATCACAGATACGCAGTATTTT,CASSQVAGAITDTQYF
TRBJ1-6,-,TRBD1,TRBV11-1,TGTGCCAGCAGCTCCGGACGGCGGACAGGGAGTTCACCCCTCCACTTT,CASSSGRRTGSSPLHF
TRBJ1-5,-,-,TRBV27,TGTGCCAGCTCAGAACGTGGGGATCAGCCCCAGCATTTT,CASSERGDQPQHF
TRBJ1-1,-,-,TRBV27,TGTGCCAGCAGCATCAAGGGGAACACTGAAGCTTTCTTT,CASSIKGNTEAFF
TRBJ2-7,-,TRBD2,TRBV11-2,TGTGCCAGCAGCTTAAGAAGTGGGGAGGGACTCTACGAGCAGTACTTC,CASSLRSGEGLYEQYF
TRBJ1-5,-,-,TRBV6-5,TGTGCCAGCAGTGAGGTGGGGCCCCAGCATTTT,CASSEVGPQHF
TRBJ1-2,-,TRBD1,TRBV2,TGTGCCAGCAGCCCTACAGGGGGCGGATCAGCCTACACCTTC,CASSPTGGGSAYTF
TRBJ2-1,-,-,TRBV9,TGTGCCAGCAGCCCACTCGGCAGCTCCTACAATGAGCAGTTCTTC,CASSPLGSSYNEQFF
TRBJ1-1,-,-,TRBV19,TGTGCCAGTAGTCATACCGAGGGCAGCCGAGGGACTGAAGCTTTCTTT,CASSHTEGSRGTEAFF
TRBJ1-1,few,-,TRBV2,TGTGCCAGCAGTGAATGGCAGCCAGAAGCTTTCTTT,CASSEWQPEAFF
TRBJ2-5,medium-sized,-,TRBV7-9,TGTGCCAGCAGCTTAGTGCAGGGCTGGGAGACCCAGTACTTC,CASSLVQGWETQYF